This T cell receptor beta chain came from a study of T cell repertoires in ileal Crohn's disease (dated by TCRdb to the late 2010s). Study-level background: At the time of surgery, about a third of patients were active smokers, and the median duration of disease was about 8.5 years. Surgery was performed for a complication in all patients, with stricturing disease in around 60% and penetrating disease in roughly 40%. About half of the patients received postoperative therapy: around ten received thiopurines and 15 to 20 received anti-TNF agents. TCR repertoire analysis was done in 55 to 70 Crohn's disease patients from a prospective multicentre cohort. Running in parallel with the study was a multicentre cohort set up to find predictors of early endoscopic recurrence following ileocolonic resection. A Rutgeerts score higher than i0 was the definition used for endoscopic postoperative recurrence. A total of 171 mucosal samples from around 57 patients were sequenced, collected from several sites on the surgical specimen and at postoperative endoscopy.

CDR1 and CDR2, per the germline V gene (reference sequence), are LNHDA and SQIVND. The CDR3 goes from the cysteine to the phenylalanine over 15 residues. CDR3 DNA is the only sequence kept; it has 45 bases, read in frame from the first base. V is shortened by 6 bases, J by 0 bases, and the region joining them spans 12 bases. Paper-wide results and their limitations: Higher high-frequency clone percentages at surgery were associated with endoscopic recurrence; all patients with clonality above 26.8% (18/57) had recurrence. Only a subgroup of patients, of unstated size, had mucosal CD4 and CD8 T cells sorted and sequenced. Sorted CD8 T cells carried more high-frequency clones than CD4 T cells, suggesting mucosal expansions were mainly CD8. Compared with non-smokers, patients who were active smokers at surgery showed a significantly higher proportion of clonal expansions (approximately 26% vs 20%, p=0.02).

For commercial TCRB immunosequencing, 450 to 550 nanograms of biopsy DNA were submitted for each sample. Adaptive Biotechnology amplified the CDR3 regions from genomic DNA with a two-step multiplex PCR designed to control amplification bias. The first PCR used primers for every V and J gene segment; the second PCR added barcodes and Illumina adapters. An Illumina instrument was used to sequence the CDR3 libraries. The published analysis was carried out like this. The analysis used both the pipelines supplied by the vendor and custom analysis of the raw data in R/Bioconductor with R version 3.3.0. Clonality, ranging from 0 to 1, was calculated as the inverse of the normalised Shannon entropy of all productive clones. High-frequency clones were defined as the repertoire share of the top 100 clones, retaining only clones passing a 95% confidence test. The Simpson index measured repertoire diversity, and the Morisita-Horn index measured overlap between samples. The table was pulled from immuneACCESS by TCRdb, which kept in-frame rearrangements only. Such tables lose some clones; where checked, under half of the loss comes from unresolved V genes, and the rest has no known cause. V and J calls and clone size follow that table, whereas D and trimming were derived from the DNA. This sample holds 14,000 or so clones; around three quarters were observed only once. Of the sample, 5.9% falls within the top ten clones.

Adults with ileal or ileocolonic Crohn's disease and an indication for ileocolonic resection were eligible for inclusion. Before DNA extraction, whole ileal mucosal biopsies were kept frozen at -80 degrees C. Genomic DNA was extracted from frozen whole biopsies using a TRizol-based method and was quantified with a NanoDrop 2000 spectrophotometer. With regard to this clone: This receptor's antigen is unknown. Qualities for individual bases were not recorded, and no much larger clone is one base off.

The receptor's source is an adult with Crohn's disease. This sequence uses TRBV19 and TRBJ1-5; the D gene is perhaps TRBD1, on 5 matching bases. Sequenced input: ileal tissue. The sequence in DNA is TGTGCCAGTAGCCCCGGGGCGTTTAGCAATCAGCCCCAGCATTTT. It translates to CASSPGAFSNQPQHF.